Each of the 26 T cell receptor beta chains below was sequenced from the same sample in a study of shared clonotypes between healthy human individuals. Some clones are missing from TCRdb's copy, which holds only in-frame ones; the method was immunoSEQ multiplex PCR. Of about 1 million clones listed, about 80% are singletons. Source material: memory CD4+ T cells sorted from blood. Subset here: CD45RA-negative fraction. These receptor sequences come from a man aged 18 to 35 in good health.

The chain has TRBV9 and TRBJ2-3, with D perhaps matching TRBD1 or TRBD2 (5 bases each). The CDR3 runs to 15 residues. Germline-derived CDR1 and CDR2 are SGDLS and YYNGEE. Between the trimmed V and J ends, which lost 3 bases and 8 bases, there was a span of 19 bases. CDR3 sequence: CASSADWGRVGTQYF. CDR3 bases: TGTGCCAGCAGCGCGGACTGGGGACGGGTGGGTACGCAGTATTTT.

The chain combines TRBV5-1 with TRBJ2-3, with 7 positions matching TRBD1. The CDR3 consists of 17 residues. The ends lost 4 bases at V and 0 bases at J; junction bases unmatched: 11. CDR1 is SGHRS and CDR2 is YFSETQ in the germline V gene. CDR3 bases: TGCGCCAGCAGCCTCAGGGGGACAGCTACTAGCACAGATACGCAGTATTTT. Residues: CASSLRGTATSTDTQYF. The full variable domain, its missing parts supplied by reference TRBV5-1 and TRBJ2-3, is KAGVTQTPRYLIKTRGQQVTLSCSPISGHRSVSWYQQTPGQGLQFLFEYFSETQRNKGNFPGRFSGRQFSNSRSEMNVSTLELGDSALYLCASSLRGTATSTDTQYFGPGTRLTVL.

V is TRBV5-4 and J is TRBJ2-1, with TRBD2 identical over 8 bases. Germline V lookup: CDR1 SGHNT, CDR2 YYREEE (reference sequence). The CDR3 is made up of 15 amino acids. Trimming at V came to 4 bases and at J to 3 bases, leaving 6 bases not matched to a gene. The CDR3 protein is CASSQSGRNYNEQFF. The CDR3 region has the DNA TGTGCCAGCAGCCAGAGCGGGAGAAACTACAATGAGCAGTTCTTC.

The chain is built from TRBV30 and TRBJ1-3; D possibly corresponds to TRBD1 (6 bases). This CDR3 region has 14 residues. Trimming pared 3 bases from V and 2 bases from J, leaving 11 bases between. Germline assignment: CDR1 GTSNPN and CDR2 SVGIG (reference sequence). CDR3 bases: TGTGCCTGGAGGCGGGGGGGCACTGGAAACACCATATATTTT. Its translation: CAWRRGGTGNTIYF.

Note on this clone: Other DNA sequences within the sample encode an identical CDR3. The J gene is TRBJ1-5, the V gene TRBV28; no clear D. Trimming took off 1 base at V and 5 bases at J, with 6 bases between the two ends. The germline V gene encodes CDR1 MDHEN and CDR2 SYDVKM. The CDR3 runs 13 residues. The CDR3 spells CASSLLGYQPQHF. CDR3 DNA: TGTGCCAGCAGTTTATTGGGGTATCAGCCCCAGCATTTT. Full variable domain (missing parts from reference TRBV28 and TRBJ1-5): DVKVTQSSRYLVKRTGEKVFLECVQDMDHENMFWYRQDPGLGLRLIYFSYDVKMKEKGDIPEGYSVSREKKERFSLILESASTNQTSMYLCASSLLGYQPQHFGDGTRLSIL.

In DNA form, the CDR3 reads TGTGCCAGCAGCAACACGGGGGTCGGCTACGAGCAGTACTTC. It specifies CASSNTGVGYEQYF. V and J are TRBV14 and TRBJ2-7; D possibly corresponds to TRBD2 (6 bases). The CDR3 spans 14 residues. V lost 5 bases to trimming and J lost 3 bases, with 14 bases between them. Germline CDR1 reads SGHDN; CDR2 reads FVKESK.

The sample holds one count of this clone. The CDR3 DNA sequence: TGTGCCAGGAGCCGACAGCTTGAAGCTTTCTTT. Translated, it gives CARSRQLEAFF. The V call is TRBV19, the J call TRBJ1-1; D is possibly TRBD1 (5 bases). The CDR3 sequence is 11 residues long. V lost 9 bases, J lost 7 bases, and 12 bases lay in between. Germline loops: CDR1 LNHDA, CDR2 SQIVND (reference sequence).

In this sample, this clone turned up a few times. The rearrangement links TRBV6-4 to TRBJ2-3, with a weak D call TRBD1 (6 bases). Trimming shortened V by 1 base and J by 6 bases, and 8 bases separated the two germline ends. The CDR3 has 13 amino acids. Germline V gene lookup returns CDR1 MRHNA and CDR2 SNTAGT. The CDR3 DNA sequence: TGTGCCAGCAGTGACTTCACAGGGGATACGCAGTATTTT. Translation gives CASSDFTGDTQYF.

Notes on this clone: In the same sample, other DNA sequences code for this CDR3. The chain links TRBV11-2 to TRBJ2-1, with D possibly being TRBD1 (6 bases). The V gene lost 0 bases and the J gene lost 1 base, with 7 bases spanning the gap. Per germline, CDR1 SGHAT and CDR2 FQNNGV. This CDR3 has 15 amino acids. CDR3 in amino acids: CASSLDRGSYNEQFF. The DNA of the CDR3 is TGTGCCAGCAGCTTAGACAGGGGTTCCTACAATGAGCAGTTCTTC.

This chain uses TRBV7-8 with TRBJ2-7; tentative D call: TRBD1 (6 bases). Germline lookup yields CDR1 SGHVS and CDR2 FQNEAQ. Trimming cost V 7 bases and J 4 bases, with 11 bases left between them. The CDR3 consists of 12 residues. CDR3 protein: CASKKDRYEQYF. DNA of the CDR3: TGTGCCAGCAAGAAGGACAGATACGAGCAGTACTTC.

A word on this clone: An end of the junction does not agree with germline; a read error may underlie this. The chain links TRBV6-1 to TRBJ1-4; D perhaps matches TRBD1 (5 bases). This CDR3 contains 11 residues. Per the germline V gene, CDR1 is MNHNS and CDR2 is SASEGT. This CDR3 is CAILTFRDPVF. In nucleotides, the CDR3 is TGTGCCATCCTGACCTTCAGGGACCCAGTTTTT.

This clone was detected a few times. Other DNA sequences in this sample translate to the same CDR3. CDR3 loop: CASSSGQMNTEAFF. The CDR3 bases are TGCGCCAGCAGCTCGGGACAAATGAACACTGAAGCTTTCTTT. The chain couples TRBV5-1 to TRBJ1-1; weak D call: TRBD1 (6 bases). The CDR3 is 14 amino acids. The ends were cut back, 3 bases at V and 0 bases at J, with 9 bases in the middle. Germline CDR1 reads SGHRS; CDR2 reads YFSETQ.

The chain links TRBV2 to TRBJ1-2; D not certain. The CDR3 contains 14 residues. Germline lookup yields CDR1 SNHLY and CDR2 FYNNEI. V lost 1 base to trimming and J lost 4 bases, with 10 bases between them. The CDR3 loop reads CASSEEGFGYGYTF. DNA for the CDR3: TGTGCCAGCAGTGAAGAGGGTTTTGGCTATGGCTACACCTTC.

V gene TRBV4-1 combines with J gene TRBJ2-1, with D possibly TRBD1 on 7 matching bases. CDR1 is MGHRA, CDR2 YSYEKL, per germline. The V end lost 3 bases, the J end lost 7 bases, and 13 bases lay between the germline ends. The CDR3 runs to 14 residues. The CDR3 DNA reads as TGCGCCAGCAGCCAGGAGGGGGCAAGGAATGAGCAGTTCTTC. Translated, it gives CASSQEGARNEQFF.

With respect to this clone: Other DNA sequences of this sample code for an identical CDR3. This chain connects TRBV27 to TRBJ2-5; D gene uncertain. CDR1 is MNHEY, CDR2 SMNVEV, per germline (reference sequence). V lost 3 bases and J lost 1, with 6 bases in between. The CDR3 covers 13 residues. This chain's CDR3 is CASSLGFQETQYF. Written as DNA, the CDR3 is TGTGCCAGCAGTTTGGGATTCCAAGAGACCCAGTACTTC.

This clone has just one count. This chain uses TRBV5-8 with TRBJ2-7, with unresolved D. The germline V and J ends were trimmed by 0 bases and 0 bases, with 10 bases remaining between them. Germline V gene data show CDR1 as SGHTS and CDR2 as YDEGEE. The length of the CDR3 is 15 residues. The DNA for the CDR3 is TGTGCCAGCAGCTTGGCCCCACCCCTCTCCTACGAGCAGTACTTC. Translated: CASSLAPPLSYEQYF.

This sequence joins TRBV19 and TRBJ2-7; D remains unclear. Trimming stripped 0 bases from V and 3 bases from J, with 9 bases between. This CDR3 is built from 14 residues. In germline, CDR1 is LNHDA, CDR2 SQIVND (reference sequence). CDR3 sequence: CASSIDHSHYEQYF. CDR3 nucleotides: TGTGCCAGTAGTATAGACCACAGCCACTACGAGCAGTACTTC.

The genes are TRBV2 and TRBJ1-5; D call uncertain. Germline CDR1 is SNHLY and CDR2 is FYNNEI. This CDR3 has 13 residues. Trimming shortened V by 7 bases and J by 2 bases, and 9 bases separated the two germline ends. The CDR3 region has the DNA TGTGCCAGCAAGGTGGAAGGCAATCAGCCCCAGCATTTT. Protein: CASKVEGNQPQHF.

This rearrangement joins TRBV7-2 to TRBJ2-1; D unclear. The CDR3 has 13 residues. Between the trimmed V and J ends, which lost 1 base and 2 bases, there was a span of 3 bases. Germline values: CDR1 SGHTA, CDR2 FQGNSA. CDR3 amino acids: CASSLDTYNEQFF. The CDR3 DNA reads TGTGCCAGCAGCTTAGATACCTACAATGAGCAGTTCTTC.

The chain recombines TRBV6-1 with TRBJ1-2, with D perhaps matching TRBD1 (6 bases). Germline CDR1 MNHNS, CDR2 SASEGT. V dropped 7 bases and J dropped 4 bases, with 16 bases sitting between them. The CDR3 is 14 amino acids. For the CDR3, the DNA is TGTGCCAGCATCCAAAAGGGGGAAGGCTATGGCTACACCTTC. The encoded protein is CASIQKGEGYGYTF.

In this sample, this clone turned up many times. The rearrangement uses TRBV6-5 and TRBJ1-2; D is perhaps TRBD1 (5 bases). The CDR3 loop spans 14 amino acids. CDR1 and CDR2 (germline): MNHEY, SVGAGI. The V gene lost 0 bases and the J gene lost 4 bases, with 9 bases spanning the gap. The CDR3 sequence is CASSYSVGTYGYTF. The CDR3 DNA is TGTGCCAGCAGTTACTCGGTCGGGACCTATGGCTACACCTTC.

V is TRBV7-2 and J is TRBJ2-2; TRBD1 matches at 9 bases. This CDR3 spans 15 amino acids. Germline values: CDR1 SGHTA, CDR2 FQGNSA. The ends lost 1 base at V and 4 bases at J; junction bases unmatched: 1. DNA of the CDR3: TGTGCCAGCAGCTTAGAGGGACAGGGCACCGGGGAGCTGTTTTTT. Translated, it gives CASSLEGQGTGELFF.

Comment on this clone: One end of the junction varies from germline; a read error may be responsible. V gene TRBV10-3 combines with J gene TRBJ2-3, with 7 bases fitting TRBD2. The CDR3 loop spans 13 amino acids. The germline V gene encodes CDR1 ENHRY and CDR2 SYGVKD. CDR3 DNA sequence: TGTGCCACCAGTGAGGGAGGGACAGATACGCAGTATTTT. Encoded protein: CATSEGGTDTQYF.

The chain uses TRBV30 and TRBJ1-3; no clear D gene. V was clipped by 2 bases and J by 4 bases, with 12 bases between them. This CDR3 contains 14 residues. Germline V CDR1 and CDR2: GTSNPN, SVGIG (reference sequence). CDR3 region: CAWSPPKAGNTIYF. DNA for the CDR3: TGTGCCTGGAGTCCACCAAAGGCGGGAAACACCATATATTTT.

This chain connects TRBV11-2 to TRBJ2-3, with D maybe TRBD1 (5 bases). V lost 4 bases to trimming and J lost 3 bases, with 11 bases between them. CDR3 size: 14 residues. In germline, CDR1 is SGHAT, CDR2 FQNNGV. CDR3 amino acids: CASSSQVATDTQYF. The CDR3 nucleotides read TGTGCCAGCAGCTCACAGGTAGCAACAGATACGCAGTATTTT.

This clone was recorded a few times. This chain uses TRBV19 with TRBJ2-2, with 7 bases fitting TRBD1. Germline assignment: CDR1 LNHDA and CDR2 SQIVND (reference sequence). V shed 4 bases and J 5 bases; nucleotides not matched to a gene: 4. The CDR3 runs 14 residues. The CDR3 is CASSTGGTTGELFF. CDR3 DNA sequence: TGTGCCAGTAGTACAGGGGGTACTACCGGGGAGCTGTTTTTT.